This passage covers 27 T cell receptor beta chains from one sample sequenced in a study of cytomegalovirus exposure and HLA in healthy donors. In the PCR, 60 Vbeta and 13 Jbeta primers were used. Here immunoSEQ multiplex PCR was the method, and the copy in TCRdb shows in-frame clones only, minus some. The sample holds 90,000 to 150,000 clones; more than 75% are singletons and the top ten take roughly 12%. Sequenced sample: PBMCs. Receptors were obtained from a middle-aged woman in good health and CMV-seropositive.

Points on this clone: The junction shows a germline mismatch at one end, possibly a read error. This sequence joins TRBV4-1 and TRBJ1-1; no firm D call. Germline CDR1 reads MGHRA; CDR2 reads YSYEKL. This CDR3 comprises 12 residues. The CDR3 is CASSPPWAEAFF. CDR3 nucleotide sequence: TGCGCCAGCAGCCCTCCATGGGCTGAGGCTTTCTTT.

The chain employs TRBV5-1 and TRBJ1-1; 12 positions match TRBD1. CDR3 size: 15 residues. Losses at the gene ends were 5 bases for V and 3 bases for J; bases not matched to a gene: 5. CDR1 SGHRS and CDR2 YFSETQ come from the germline V gene. The CDR3 here is CASSSGTGGYTEAFF. The CDR3 DNA reads as TGCGCCAGCAGTTCCGGGACAGGGGGCTACACTGAAGCTTTCTTT. The variable domain in full, with the rest retrieved from reference TRBV5-1 and TRBJ1-1, is KAGVTQTPRYLIKTRGQQVTLSCSPISGHRSVSWYQQTPGQGLQFLFEYFSETQRNKGNFPGRFSGRQFSNSRSEMNVSTLELGDSALYLCASSSGTGGYTEAFFGQGTRLTVV.

The rearrangement links TRBV29-1 to TRBJ1-2; 9 bases line up with TRBD1. V shed 4 bases and J 8 bases; nucleotides not matched to a gene: 14. Germline V gene lookup returns CDR1 SQVTM and CDR2 ANQGSEA. The CDR3 runs to 15 residues. CDR3: CSVGAPGTGIGGYTF. The CDR3 DNA follows: TGCAGCGTTGGGGCCCCCGGGACAGGGATTGGAGGCTACACCTTC.

V and J are TRBV30 and TRBJ2-1; D is unclear. This CDR3 region has 11 residues. CDR1 GTSNPN and CDR2 SVGIG come from the germline V gene (reference sequence). The V end was cut by 0 bases, the J end by 7 bases, with 4 bases between. Here the CDR3 DNA reads TGTGCCTGGAGTGTACGGAATGAGCAGTTCTTC. Amino acids: CAWSVRNEQFF.

This clone was recorded only once. J is TRBJ1-5 and V is TRBV2; 10 bases fit TRBD1. Unmatched junction bases numbered 8, after V lost 6 bases and J lost 6 bases. The CDR3 totals 15 residues. CDR1 SNHLY and CDR2 FYNNEI come from the germline V gene. The DNA of the CDR3 is TGTGCCAGCAGCCAGACAGGGGGCTCTCGTCAGCCCCAGCATTTT. Protein sequence: CASSQTGGSRQPQHF.

The rearrangement uses TRBV6-5 and TRBJ1-1; 7 bases are shared with TRBD1. Germline assignment: CDR1 MNHEY and CDR2 SVGAGI. J gave up 5 bases and V 6 bases, and 9 bases lay outside the gene matches. The CDR3 sequence is 14 residues long. CDR3 region: CASSPTGKRTEAFF. The CDR3 DNA is TGTGCCAGCAGCCCGACAGGGAAGAGGACTGAAGCTTTCTTT.

The CDR3, as DNA: TGTGCCAGTAGTGACGACTTTGAAGCTTTCTTT. Encoded protein: CASSDDFEAFF. This chain uses TRBV19 with TRBJ1-1; D ambiguous. CDR1 is LNHDA and CDR2 is SQIVND in the germline V gene (reference sequence). V was clipped by 5 bases and J by 7 bases, with 8 bases between them. The length of the CDR3 is 11 residues. Combining the CDR3 with reference TRBV19 and TRBJ1-1 gives the whole variable domain DGGITQSPKYLFRKEGQNVTLSCEQNLNHDAMYWYRQDPGQGLRLIYYSQIVNDFQKGDIAEGYSVSREKKESFPLTVTSAQKNPTAFYLCASSDDFEAFFGQGTRLTVV.

The chain combines TRBV7-6 with TRBJ2-5; the D gene is possibly TRBD2 (6 bases). V was shortened by 5 bases and J by 0 bases, with 19 bases between the two germline ends. There are 17 residues in the CDR3. CDR1 and CDR2 from the germline V gene are SGHVS and FNYEAQ. CDR3 loop: CASSLGLTRSHQETQYF. Here the CDR3 DNA reads TGTGCCAGCAGCCTCGGACTAACGAGGTCCCACCAAGAGACCCAGTACTTC.

The chain combines TRBV5-4 with TRBJ2-7, with TRBD2 identical over 8 bases. In germline, CDR1 is SGHNT, CDR2 YYREEE (reference sequence). V gave up 0 bases and J gave up 2 bases; unmatched junction bases: 7. CDR3 size: 16 residues. This CDR3 reads CASSLVGGGTPYEQYF. The DNA for the CDR3 is TGTGCCAGCAGCTTGGTCGGCGGGGGGACCCCCTACGAGCAGTACTTC.

The chain uses TRBV7-2 and TRBJ2-2; no clear D gene. Trimming left V 1 base short and J 6 bases short, with 3 bases between. The CDR3 totals 12 residues. Looked up from germline, CDR1 is SGHTA and CDR2 is FQGNSA. Here the CDR3 reads CASSLGAGELFF. The CDR3 DNA reads TGTGCCAGCAGCTTAGGCGCCGGGGAGCTGTTTTTT.

This chain uses TRBV9 with TRBJ2-1, with 12 bases identical to TRBD2. J lost 8 bases, V lost 4 bases, and 7 bases had no gene match. CDR1 is SGDLS, CDR2 YYNGEE, per germline. The CDR3 sequence is 15 residues long. The CDR3 sequence is CASSLAGGLVHEQFF. Here the CDR3 DNA reads TGTGCCAGCAGCCTAGCGGGGGGGCTGGTCCATGAGCAGTTCTTC.

This clone came up a few times. The chain carries TRBV28 and TRBJ1-1, with D possibly TRBD1 on 5 matching bases. With 2 bases removed from V and 7 bases from J, the gap between germline ends came to 8 bases. There are 12 residues in the CDR3. Looked up from germline, CDR1 is MDHEN and CDR2 is SYDVKM. This CDR3 is CASSLRQGEAFF. CDR3 nucleotides: TGTGCCAGCAGTTTACGGCAGGGTGAAGCTTTCTTT.

This clone was detected only once. V is TRBV27 and J is TRBJ2-7; D is unclear. There are 11 residues in the CDR3. Germline CDR1 reads MNHEY; CDR2 reads SMNVEV (reference sequence). V lost 6 bases, J lost 6 bases, and 9 bases lay in between. CDR3 DNA: TGTGCCAGCAGCTCCAGTGGCGAGCAGTACTTC. It yields the protein CASSSSGEQYF.

This clone came up once. For the CDR3, the DNA is TGCGCCAGCAGCGCGATAGGGACAGCCCTCTCTGGAAACACCATATATTTT. Its translation: CASSAIGTALSGNTIYF. The chain carries TRBV5-1 and TRBJ1-3, with 7 positions matching TRBD1. Germline values: CDR1 SGHRS, CDR2 YFSETQ. The V gene end was trimmed by 4 bases and the J gene end by 0 bases; junction bases not matched to a gene: 10. CDR3 length: 17 amino acids.

This chain joins TRBV9 and TRBJ2-2, with 12 bases aligning to TRBD2. Germline values: CDR1 SGDLS, CDR2 YYNGEE. Losses at the gene ends were 0 bases for V and 3 bases for J; bases not matched to a gene: 6. CDR3 length: 18 amino acids. Here the CDR3 reads CASSVGLAGAGYTGELFF. The CDR3 DNA reads TGTGCCAGCAGCGTAGGACTAGCGGGGGCGGGGTACACCGGGGAGCTGTTTTTT.

V usage is TRBV7-8 and J usage is TRBJ2-1; TRBD2 matches at 8 bases. Germline CDR1 and CDR2: SGHVS and FQNEAQ. The CDR3 sequence is 12 residues long. V shed 8 bases and J 9 bases; nucleotides not matched to a gene: 6. CDR3 residues: CASGPGGAEQFF. In DNA form, the CDR3 reads TGTGCCAGCGGACCGGGGGGGGCTGAGCAGTTCTTC.

V is TRBV19 and J is TRBJ2-5, with 11 positions matching TRBD2. The J call may not be correct, given that the DNA end is closer to TRBJ2-7. In germline, CDR1 is LNHDA, CDR2 SQIVND (reference sequence). This CDR3 is built from 14 residues. CDR3 loop: CASSPSGGLYEQYF. The CDR3 DNA reads TGTGCCAGTAGTCCTAGCGGGGGGCTTTACGAGCAGTACTTC.

The gene calls are TRBV28 and TRBJ1-2; the D gene is possibly TRBD1 (5 bases). This CDR3 comprises 12 residues. V was clipped by 3 bases and J by 8 bases, with 10 bases between them. Looked up from germline, CDR1 is MDHEN and CDR2 is SYDVKM. This chain's CDR3 is CASSLGGKGYTF. The DNA of the CDR3 is TGTGCCAGCAGTTTGGGGGGGAAAGGCTACACCTTC.

The V gene is TRBV5-1, the J gene TRBJ2-6; D may be TRBD2 (5 bases). The CDR3 contains 15 residues. V gave up 3 bases and J gave up 2 bases, with 9 bases separating them. Germline loops: CDR1 SGHRS, CDR2 YFSETQ. CDR3 in amino acids: CASSSRGTGANVLTF. The CDR3 DNA sequence: TGCGCCAGCAGCTCTCGGGGAACTGGGGCCAACGTCCTGACTTTC.

This chain joins TRBV27 and TRBJ2-3; 11 bases are shared with TRBD2. The trim removed 8 bases at V and 4 bases at J, leaving 8 bases unmatched. Germline-derived CDR1 and CDR2 are MNHEY and SMNVEV (reference sequence). The CDR3 length is 15 residues. The DNA of the CDR3 is TGTGCCAGCGCCTTTAGCGGGGGGGCCTCAGATACGCAGTATTTT. Amino acid sequence: CASAFSGGASDTQYF.

This chain uses TRBV6-1 with TRBJ1-2, with a weak D call TRBD1 (6 bases). V dropped 5 bases and J dropped 4 bases, with 14 bases sitting between them. CDR1 and CDR2 (germline): MNHNS, SASEGT. CDR3 length equals 14 residues. The CDR3 sequence is CASSRLTGSYGYTF. In DNA form, the CDR3 reads TGTGCCAGCAGTCGACTAACAGGGTCCTATGGCTACACCTTC.

The J gene is TRBJ2-3, the V gene TRBV2; 9 nucleotides match TRBD2. Germline CDR1 SNHLY, CDR2 FYNNEI. The CDR3 loop spans 14 amino acids. The J segment lost 4 bases and the V segment lost 8 bases, leaving 7 bases of the junction unmatched. CDR3 amino acids: CASPPGLAADTQYF. DNA of the CDR3: TGTGCCAGCCCCCCGGGACTAGCAGCAGATACGCAGTATTTT.

The rearrangement uses TRBV19 and TRBJ2-7; 10 nucleotides align to TRBD1. Germline V CDR1 and CDR2: LNHDA, SQIVND (reference sequence). The trim removed 6 bases at V and 4 bases at J, leaving 9 bases unmatched. This CDR3 is 15 amino acids long. CDR3 region: CASRRPGTGAYEQYF. In nucleotides, the CDR3 is TGTGCCAGTAGGAGACCCGGGACAGGGGCTTACGAGCAGTACTTC.

The gene calls are TRBV5-1 and TRBJ1-1; no clear D gene. CDR1 is SGHRS, CDR2 YFSETQ, per germline. The CDR3 sequence is 14 residues long. V was cut by 2 bases and J by 1 base, with 9 bases left in between. The CDR3 region is CASSFGPSNTEAFF. The CDR3 region has the DNA TGCGCCAGCAGCTTTGGGCCTTCGAACACTGAAGCTTTCTTT.

The chain uses TRBV5-4 and TRBJ1-1, with D maybe TRBD1 (5 bases). V shed 0 bases and J shed 0 bases, with 12 bases lying between them. Germline V lookup: CDR1 SGHNT, CDR2 YYREEE (reference sequence). The CDR3 length is 16 residues. For the CDR3, the DNA is TGTGCCAGCAGCTTGGATTCGGGGACTATGAACACTGAAGCTTTCTTT. Its protein product is CASSLDSGTMNTEAFF.

This clone showed up just a few times. The chain is built from TRBV13 and TRBJ2-7; D may be TRBD1 (5 bases). Germline CDR1 PRHDT, CDR2 FYEKMQ (reference sequence). Between the trimmed V and J ends, which lost 5 bases and 3 bases, there was a span of 17 bases. The CDR3 consists of 15 residues. CDR3 region: CASSARSQGYYEQYF. Here the CDR3 DNA reads TGTGCCAGCAGCGCCCGGAGTCAGGGTTACTACGAGCAGTACTTC.

In this sample, this clone turned up a few times. The rearrangement links TRBV19 to TRBJ2-7, with a tentative D call TRBD2 (5 bases). V was cut by 6 bases and J by 0 bases, with 12 bases left in between. The CDR3 runs 14 residues. Germline V gene data show CDR1 as LNHDA and CDR2 as SQIVND (reference sequence). CDR3 sequence: CASSRGISSYEQYF. CDR3 sequence (DNA): TGTGCCAGTAGCCGGGGTATAAGCTCCTACGAGCAGTACTTC. The full variable domain, its missing parts supplied by reference TRBV19 and TRBJ2-7, is DGGITQSPKYLFRKEGQNVTLSCEQNLNHDAMYWYRQDPGQGLRLIYYSQIVNDFQKGDIAEGYSVSREKKESFPLTVTSAQKNPTAFYLCASSRGISSYEQYFGPGTRLTVT.